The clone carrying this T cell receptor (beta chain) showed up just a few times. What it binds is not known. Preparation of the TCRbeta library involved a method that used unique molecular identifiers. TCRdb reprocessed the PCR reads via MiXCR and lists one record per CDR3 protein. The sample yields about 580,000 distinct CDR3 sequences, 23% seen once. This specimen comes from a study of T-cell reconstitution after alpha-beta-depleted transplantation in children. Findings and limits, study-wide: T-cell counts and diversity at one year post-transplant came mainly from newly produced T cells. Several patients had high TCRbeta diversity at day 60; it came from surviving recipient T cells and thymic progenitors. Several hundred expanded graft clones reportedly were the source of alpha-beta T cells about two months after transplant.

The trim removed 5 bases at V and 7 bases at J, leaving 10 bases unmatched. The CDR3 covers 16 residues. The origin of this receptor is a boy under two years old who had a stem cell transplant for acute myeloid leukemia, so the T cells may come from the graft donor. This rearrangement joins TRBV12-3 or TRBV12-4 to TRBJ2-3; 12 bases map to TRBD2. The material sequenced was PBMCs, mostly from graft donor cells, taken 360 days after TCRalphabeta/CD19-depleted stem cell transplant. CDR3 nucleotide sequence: TGTGCCAGCAGTCGCACTAGCGGGGGGCCAGGGAATACGCAGTATTTT. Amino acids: CASSRTSGGPGNTQYF.